This T cell receptor beta chain was sequenced for a study of cytomegalovirus exposure and HLA in healthy donors. Whole-study context: Some 180 million T cells yielded approximately 110 million unique TCR beta sequences in earlier analysis. HLA-typed donors were the source of some 85 million unique TCRs, which an early data release held.

This CDR3 has 15 amino acids. V was shortened by 3 bases and J by 0 bases, with 12 bases between the two germline ends. Germline CDR1 is SGDLS and CDR2 is YYNGEE. A multiplex PCR was run with 60 Vbeta primers and 13 Jbeta primers. Profiled with immunoSEQ multiplex PCR; TCRdb holds only in-frame clones, not every one. Found here are 100,000 to 150,000 clones, 75% to 90% of them singletons; the top ten hold 4% to 4.5%. The chain combines TRBV9 with TRBJ2-5; D is possibly TRBD2 (5 bases). This clonotype was sampled from a woman aged 40 to 50 in good health and CMV-seronegative. Sequencing was performed on PBMCs. Here the CDR3 reads CASSGAPDYQETQYF. CDR3 in DNA: TGTGCCAGCAGCGGAGCCCCGGACTACCAAGAGACCCAGTACTTC.